A selection of T cell receptor beta chains follows, all from one sample in a study of cytomegalovirus exposure and HLA in healthy donors. Libraries were prepared by immunoSEQ multiplex PCR; TCRdb keeps only in-frame clonotypes and omits some of them. The record lists around 80,000 clones, of which the ten most abundant hold less than 6%. Material: PBMCs. The source is a man aged 40-50 years in good health and CMV-seronegative. The CDR3 runs from the conserved cysteine through the conserved F or W. A D gene is named only where the DNA matches it firmly.

length: 14; D: TRBD1; J: TRBJ2-3; V: TRBV18; CDR3: CASSPTGGPDTQYF; DNA: TGTGCCAGCTCACCGACAGGGGGCCCCGATACGCAGTATTTT
length: 15; D: NA; J: TRBJ1-2; V: TRBV10-2; CDR3: CASKKTGERGAGYTF; DNA: TGCGCCAGCAAGAAAACGGGGGAAAGAGGAGCTGGCTACACCTTC
length: 13; D: TRBD2; J: TRBJ2-1; V: TRBV11-2; CDR3: CASSPGGYNEQFF; DNA: TGTGCCAGCAGCCCGGGGGGTTACAATGAGCAGTTCTTC
length: 13; D: NA; J: TRBJ1-2; V: TRBV29-1; CDR3: CSVNRDTIYGYTF; DNA: TGCAGCGTCAACCGGGACACCATCTATGGCTACACCTTC
length: 14; D: NA; J: TRBJ1-5; V: TRBV10-3; CDR3: CAISDRGGNQPQHF; DNA: TGTGCCATCAGTGACAGGGGAGGCAATCAGCCCCAGCATTTT
length: 15; D: TRBD1; J: TRBJ2-7; V: TRBV7-8; CDR3: CASSLGGGQGFEQYF; DNA: TGTGCCAGCAGCTTAGGGGGGGGACAGGGTTTTGAGCAGTACTTC
length: 12; D: NA; J: TRBJ1-6; V: TRBV7-2; CDR3: CASSSSTLTLHF; DNA: TGTGCCAGCAGCTCTTCGACTCTAACCCTCCACTTT
length: 14; D: NA; J: TRBJ1-5; V: TRBV4-3; CDR3: CASSQDPGSQPQHF; DNA: TGCGCCAGCAGCCAAGATCCGGGAAGTCAGCCCCAGCATTTT
length: 13; D: TRBD2; J: TRBJ2-7; V: TRBV4-3; CDR3: CASSQGLAGEQYF; DNA: TGCGCCAGCAGCCAAGGACTAGCTGGCGAGCAGTACTTC
length: 10; D: NA; J: TRBJ1-2; V: TRBV2; CDR3: CASNTPGYTF; DNA: TGTGCCAGCAACACCCCTGGCTACACCTTC
length: 16; D: TRBD1; J: TRBJ1-1; V: TRBV19; CDR3: CASSIDLYGTGAEAFF; DNA: TGTGCCAGTAGTATAGATCTATACGGGACAGGGGCTGAAGCTTTCTTT
length: 13; D: TRBD2; J: TRBJ2-7; V: TRBV19; CDR3: CASSAGGTYEQYF; DNA: TGTGCCAGTTCGGCGGGGGGCACCTACGAGCAGTACTTC
length: 15; D: NA; J: TRBJ1-2; V: TRBV7-2; CDR3: CASGRGGYANYGYTF; DNA: TGTGCCAGCGGTAGGGGGGGGTACGCTAACTATGGCTACACCTTC
length: 16; D: NA; J: TRBJ2-3; V: TRBV4-1; CDR3: CASSQHSGGSTDTQYF; DNA: TGCGCCAGCAGCCAGCACTCCGGAGGGAGCACAGATACGCAGTATTTT
length: 10; D: TRBD1; J: TRBJ1-1; V: TRBV20-1; CDR3: CSGTGTEAFF; DNA: TGCAGTGGGACAGGGACCGAAGCTTTCTTT
length: 14; D: NA; J: TRBJ1-1; V: TRBV18; CDR3: CASSPTGLPTEAFF; DNA: TGTGCCAGCTCACCCACAGGGTTACCCACTGAAGCTTTCTTT